A single sample is the source of the 10 T cell receptor beta chains below, sequenced in a study of metastatic and nonmetastatic thyroid tumors (dated by TCRdb to about 2020). Libraries were built with PCR. Sequencing relied on an Illumina HiSeq 4000. TCRdb cleaned the public reads at Q25 with fastp, built clones with MiXCR and kept in-frame beta chains. The sample table contains 80,000 to 85,000 clones; only one count was recorded for around 13% of them. More than 7% of the sample is taken by the ten largest. Before undergoing thyroid surgery, none of the patients had been given any kind of treatment. The sequenced sample was tumor tissue. The receptors were sampled from a female donor with papillary thyroid cancer or a benign thyroid nodule (not recorded which). Some clones in this sample may be carry-over from other donors' samples.

The J gene is TRBJ2-3, the V gene TRBV5-1; TRBD2 is a possible D gene (6 bases). Trimming pared 4 bases from V and 0 bases from J, leaving 18 bases between. Germline V gives CDR1 SGHRS, CDR2 YFSETQ. The CDR3 is 17 amino acids. The CDR3 nucleotides read TGCGCCAGCAGCGAGAGAGCTGGCGGGGCCAGCACAGATACGCAGTATTTT. Translated, it gives CASSERAGGASTDTQYF.

V and J are TRBV5-1 and TRBJ1-6, with 9 bases lining up with TRBD1. Germline-derived CDR1 and CDR2 are SGHRS and YFSETQ. The CDR3 runs to 16 residues. V shed 1 base, J shed 7 bases, and the junction held 6 bases outside the gene matches. Written as DNA, the CDR3 is TGCGCCAGCAGCTTGTCCCTTGGGACAGGGAATTCACCCCTCCACTTT. It encodes CASSLSLGTGNSPLHF.

This clone appeared many times. This sequence joins TRBV18 and TRBJ1-1; D gene unclear. CDR1 and CDR2 (germline): KGHSH, LQKENI. The CDR3 sequence is 15 residues long. Between the trimmed V and J ends, which lost 3 bases and 1 base, there was a span of 12 bases. The CDR3 DNA sequence: TGTGCCAGCTCACCTTTTGGCGTAGGGAACACTGAAGCTTTCTTT. Translation gives CASSPFGVGNTEAFF.

Ten or more counts support this clone. At one end the junction does not follow the germline gene, possibly because of a read error. This sample also contains other DNA sequences that code for the same CDR3. The chain links TRBV9 to TRBJ1-4; 7 nucleotides line up with TRBD1. There are 14 residues in the CDR3. CDR1 and CDR2 from the germline V gene are SGDLS and YYNGEE. In nucleotides, the CDR3 is TGTGCCAGCAGCGGGACAGGTTACAATGAAAAACTATTTTTT. Translating it yields CASSGTGYNEKLFF.

This clone was seen many times. The chain couples TRBV20-1 to TRBJ2-7, with D perhaps given as TRBD1 or TRBD2 (6 bases each). V was pared by 3 bases and J by 3 bases, with 12 bases between. Per the germline V gene, CDR1 is DFQATT and CDR2 is SNEGSKA (reference sequence). The CDR3 runs to 13 residues. The chain's CDR3 is CSASRGAVYEQYF. The CDR3 DNA reads TGCAGTGCTAGTAGGGGGGCTGTCTACGAGCAGTACTTC.

This clone was counted ten times or more. The J gene is TRBJ2-7, the V gene TRBV20-1; D may be TRBD1 or TRBD2 (7 bases each). The CDR3 is 17 residues long. V dropped 1 base and J dropped 4 bases, with 23 bases sitting between them. The germline gives CDR1 DFQATT, CDR2 SNEGSKA (reference sequence). This CDR3 is CSARATPRGGKGYEQYF. CDR3 bases: TGCAGTGCTAGAGCCACCCCCAGGGGGGGAAAAGGGTACGAGCAGTACTTC.

This clone occurred many times. V gene TRBV2 combines with J gene TRBJ2-3; D gene uncertain. The germline V gene has CDR1 SNHLY and CDR2 FYNNEI. The CDR3 extends over 13 amino acids. V shed 1 base and J shed 5 bases, with 7 bases lying between them. The CDR3 region has the DNA TGTGCCAGCAGTGAAGATAAGGGAGATACGCAGTATTTT. Residues: CASSEDKGDTQYF.

The chain employs TRBV20-1 and TRBJ2-7; possibly TRBD2 for D (6 bases). The CDR3 runs to 14 residues. The germline V and J ends were trimmed by 5 bases and 2 bases, with 16 bases remaining between them. Germline CDR1 and CDR2: DFQATT and SNEGSKA (reference sequence). This CDR3 reads CSARISGGTYEQYF. In DNA form, the CDR3 reads TGCAGTGCTCGAATCAGTGGCGGGACCTACGAGCAGTACTTC.

The sample holds a few counts of this clone. The chain combines TRBV10-3 with TRBJ2-7; TRBD2 matches 10 bases. The V and J ends lost 4 bases and 4 bases, in that order; junction bases with no gene match: 16. The CDR3 sequence is 18 residues long. The germline V gene encodes CDR1 ENHRY and CDR2 SYGVKD. The CDR3 here is CAISADGALAGFGYEQYF. CDR3 coding DNA: TGTGCCATCAGTGCCGACGGGGCACTAGCGGGATTTGGATACGAGCAGTACTTC.

This clone has a single count. This may be a read error, as it is one base from a much larger clone. CDR3 amino acids: CASSLRLAGREELFF. The DNA of the CDR3 is TGTGCCAGCAGCTTACGACTAGCGGGGAGGGAGGAGCTGTTTTTT. V and J are TRBV7-3 and TRBJ2-2, with 11 bases matching TRBD2. This CDR3 has 15 amino acids. Per germline, CDR1 SGHTA and CDR2 FQGTGA. The V segment lost 2 bases and the J segment 10 bases; nucleotides outside the gene matches: 6. Combining the CDR3 with reference TRBV7-3 and TRBJ2-2 gives the whole variable domain GAGVSQTPSNKVTEKGKYVELRCDPISGHTALYWYRQSLGQGPEFLIYFQGTGAADDSGLPNDRFFAVRPEGSVSTLKIQRTERGDSAVYLCASSLRLAGREELFFGEGSRLTVL.